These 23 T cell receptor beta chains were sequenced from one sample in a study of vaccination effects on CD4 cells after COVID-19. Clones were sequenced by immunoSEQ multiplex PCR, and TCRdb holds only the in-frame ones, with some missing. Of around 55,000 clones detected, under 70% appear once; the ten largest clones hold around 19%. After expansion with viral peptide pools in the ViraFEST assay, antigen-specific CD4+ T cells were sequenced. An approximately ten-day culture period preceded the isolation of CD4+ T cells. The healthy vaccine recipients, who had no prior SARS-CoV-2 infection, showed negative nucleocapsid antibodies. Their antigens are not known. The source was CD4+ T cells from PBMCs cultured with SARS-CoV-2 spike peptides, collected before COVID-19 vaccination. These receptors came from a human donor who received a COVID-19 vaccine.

The CDR3 region is CATTIGTGGDEQFF. CDR3 nucleotides: TGTGCCACCACGATCGGGACAGGGGGCGATGAGCAGTTCTTC. The chain carries TRBV21-1 and TRBJ2-1; TRBD1 is the table's D call and was not checked against the DNA. TRBV21-1 is assigned pseudogene status. The CDR3 contains 14 residues.

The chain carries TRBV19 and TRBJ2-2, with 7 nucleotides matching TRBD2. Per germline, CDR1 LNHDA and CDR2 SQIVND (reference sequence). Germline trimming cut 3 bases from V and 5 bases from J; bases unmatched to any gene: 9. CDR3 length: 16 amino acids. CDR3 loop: CASSIGAGTTTGELFF. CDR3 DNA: TGTGCCAGTAGTATCGGAGCGGGAACTACGACCGGGGAGCTGTTTTTT. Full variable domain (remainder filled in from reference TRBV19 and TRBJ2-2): DGGITQSPKYLFRKEGQNVTLSCEQNLNHDAMYWYRQDPGQGLRLIYYSQIVNDFQKGDIAEGYSVSREKKESFPLTVTSAQKNPTAFYLCASSIGAGTTTGELFFGEGSRLTVL.

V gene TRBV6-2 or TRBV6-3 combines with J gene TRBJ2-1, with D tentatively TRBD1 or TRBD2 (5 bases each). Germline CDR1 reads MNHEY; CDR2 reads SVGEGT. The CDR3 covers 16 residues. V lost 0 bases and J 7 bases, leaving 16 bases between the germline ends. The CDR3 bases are TGTGCCAGCAGTTACTCGATAGGGAGAAGGGGTAATGAGCAGTTCTTC. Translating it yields CASSYSIGRRGNEQFF.

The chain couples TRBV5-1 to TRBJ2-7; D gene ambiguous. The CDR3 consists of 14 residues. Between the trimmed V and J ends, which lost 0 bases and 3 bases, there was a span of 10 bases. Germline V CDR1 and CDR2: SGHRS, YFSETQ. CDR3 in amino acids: CASSLDSSNYEQYF. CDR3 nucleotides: TGCGCCAGCAGCTTGGACAGTAGTAACTACGAGCAGTACTTC. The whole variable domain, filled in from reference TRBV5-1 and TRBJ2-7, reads KAGVTQTPRYLIKTRGQQVTLSCSPISGHRSVSWYQQTPGQGLQFLFEYFSETQRNKGNFPGRFSGRQFSNSRSEMNVSTLELGDSALYLCASSLDSSNYEQYFGPGTRLTVT.

The CDR3 nucleotides read TGTGCCAGTAGTACACCGGGACAGGGTAGCAATCAGCCCCAGCATTTT. It translates to CASSTPGQGSNQPQHF. The rearrangement links TRBV19 to TRBJ1-5; 9 nucleotides line up with TRBD1. The V gene end was trimmed by 4 bases and the J gene end by 0 bases; junction bases not matched to a gene: 4. This CDR3 has 16 amino acids. Germline V gene lookup returns CDR1 LNHDA and CDR2 SQIVND (reference sequence).

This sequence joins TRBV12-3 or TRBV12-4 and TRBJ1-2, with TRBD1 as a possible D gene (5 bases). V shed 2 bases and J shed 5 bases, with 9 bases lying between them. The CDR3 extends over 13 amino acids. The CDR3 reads CASSLSEGYGYTF. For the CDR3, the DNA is TGTGCCAGCAGTTTAAGTGAGGGGTATGGCTACACCTTC.

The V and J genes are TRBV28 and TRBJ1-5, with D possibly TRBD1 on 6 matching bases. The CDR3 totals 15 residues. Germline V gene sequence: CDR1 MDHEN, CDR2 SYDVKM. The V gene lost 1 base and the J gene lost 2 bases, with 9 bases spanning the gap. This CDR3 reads CASSLSGEGNQPQHF. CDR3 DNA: TGTGCCAGCAGTTTATCAGGGGAAGGCAATCAGCCCCAGCATTTT. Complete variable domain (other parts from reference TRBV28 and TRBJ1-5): DVKVTQSSRYLVKRTGEKVFLECVQDMDHENMFWYRQDPGLGLRLIYFSYDVKMKEKGDIPEGYSVSREKKERFSLILESASTNQTSMYLCASSLSGEGNQPQHFGDGTRLSIL.

The CDR3 spells CASLRGGLRTEAFF. The CDR3 DNA follows: TGTGCCAGTCTGAGGGGGGGACTTAGAACTGAAGCTTTCTTT. The chain carries TRBV19 and TRBJ1-1, with TRBD1 as a possible D gene (6 bases). The CDR3 length is 14 residues. Trimming left V 8 bases short and J 5 bases short, with 18 bases between. Germline CDR1 is LNHDA and CDR2 is SQIVND (reference sequence).

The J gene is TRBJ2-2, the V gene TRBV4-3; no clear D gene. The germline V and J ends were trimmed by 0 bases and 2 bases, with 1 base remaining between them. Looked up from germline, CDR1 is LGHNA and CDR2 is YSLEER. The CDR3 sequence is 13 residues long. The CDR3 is CASSQDNTGELFF. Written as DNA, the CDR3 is TGCGCCAGCAGCCAAGACAACACCGGGGAGCTGTTTTTT.

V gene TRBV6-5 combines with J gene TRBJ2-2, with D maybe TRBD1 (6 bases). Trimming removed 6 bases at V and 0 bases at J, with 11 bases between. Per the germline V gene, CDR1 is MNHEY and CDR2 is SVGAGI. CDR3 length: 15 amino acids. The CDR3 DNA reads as TGTGCCAGCAGAACAGGGCGTTCGAACACCGGGGAGCTGTTTTTT. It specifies CASRTGRSNTGELFF.

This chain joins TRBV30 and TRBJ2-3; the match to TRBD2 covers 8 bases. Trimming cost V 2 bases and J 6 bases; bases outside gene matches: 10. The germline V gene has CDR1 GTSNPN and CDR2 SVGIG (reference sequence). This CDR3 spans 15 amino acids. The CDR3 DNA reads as TGTGCCTGGAGTCCCTTTAGCGGGGCAAGGGATACGCAGTATTTT. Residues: CAWSPFSGARDTQYF.

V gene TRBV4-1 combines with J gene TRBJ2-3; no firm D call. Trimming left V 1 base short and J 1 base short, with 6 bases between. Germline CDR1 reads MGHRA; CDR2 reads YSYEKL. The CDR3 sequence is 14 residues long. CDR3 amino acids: CASSQVKRTDTQYF. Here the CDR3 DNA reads TGCGCCAGCAGCCAAGTAAAACGCACAGATACGCAGTATTTT.

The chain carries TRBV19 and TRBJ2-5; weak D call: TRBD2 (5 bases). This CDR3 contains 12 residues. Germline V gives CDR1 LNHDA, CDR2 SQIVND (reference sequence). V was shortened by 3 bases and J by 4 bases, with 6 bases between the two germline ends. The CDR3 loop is CASSMAGETQYF. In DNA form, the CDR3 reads TGTGCCAGTAGTATGGCGGGAGAGACCCAGTACTTC.

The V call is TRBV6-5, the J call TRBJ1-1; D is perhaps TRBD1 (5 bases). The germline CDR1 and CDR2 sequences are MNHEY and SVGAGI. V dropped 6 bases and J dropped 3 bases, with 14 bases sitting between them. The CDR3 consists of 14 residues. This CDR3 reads CASSSGAGHTEAFF. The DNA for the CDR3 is TGTGCCAGCAGCTCGGGAGCGGGGCACACTGAAGCTTTCTTT.

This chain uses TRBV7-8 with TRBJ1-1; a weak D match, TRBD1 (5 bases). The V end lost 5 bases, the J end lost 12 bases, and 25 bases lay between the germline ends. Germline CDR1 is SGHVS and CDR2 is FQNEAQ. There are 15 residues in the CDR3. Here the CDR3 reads CASSALGTDSLKPFF. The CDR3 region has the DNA TGTGCCAGCAGCGCCCTCGGGACTGATTCACTGAAGCCTTTCTTT.

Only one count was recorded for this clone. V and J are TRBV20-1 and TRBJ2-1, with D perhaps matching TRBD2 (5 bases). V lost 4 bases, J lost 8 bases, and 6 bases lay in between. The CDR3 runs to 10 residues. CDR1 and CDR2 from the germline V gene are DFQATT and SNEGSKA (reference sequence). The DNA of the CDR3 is TGCAGTGCTACCGGGGATGAGCAGTTCTTC. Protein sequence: CSATGDEQFF.

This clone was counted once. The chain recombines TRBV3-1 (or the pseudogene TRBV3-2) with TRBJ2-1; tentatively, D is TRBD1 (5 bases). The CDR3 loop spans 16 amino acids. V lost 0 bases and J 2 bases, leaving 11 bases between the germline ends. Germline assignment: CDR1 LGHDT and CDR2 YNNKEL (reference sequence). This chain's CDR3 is CASSQEIGEAYNEQFF. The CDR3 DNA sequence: TGTGCCAGCAGCCAAGAAATAGGGGAAGCCTACAATGAGCAGTTCTTC.

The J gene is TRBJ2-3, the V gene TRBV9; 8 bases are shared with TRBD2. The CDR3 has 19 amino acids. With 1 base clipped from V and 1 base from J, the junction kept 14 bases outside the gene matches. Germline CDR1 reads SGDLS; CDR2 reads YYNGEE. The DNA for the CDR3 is TGTGCCAGCAGCGTATCCCAAGATAGCAACGGGAGGGGCACAGATACGCAGTATTTT. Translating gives CASSVSQDSNGRGTDTQYF.

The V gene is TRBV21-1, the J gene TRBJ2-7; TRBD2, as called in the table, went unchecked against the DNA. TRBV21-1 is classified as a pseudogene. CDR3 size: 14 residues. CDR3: CASTSEPPTYEQYF. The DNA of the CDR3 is TGTGCCAGCACCTCCGAACCTCCTACCTACGAGCAGTACTTC.

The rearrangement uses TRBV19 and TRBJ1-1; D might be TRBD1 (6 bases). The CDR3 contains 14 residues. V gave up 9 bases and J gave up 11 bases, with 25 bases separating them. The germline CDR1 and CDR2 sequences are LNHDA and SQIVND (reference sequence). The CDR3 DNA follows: TGTGCCAGCAGATTAGCTGTCGAGGGGGACTTCGCTTTCTTT. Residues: CASRLAVEGDFAFF.

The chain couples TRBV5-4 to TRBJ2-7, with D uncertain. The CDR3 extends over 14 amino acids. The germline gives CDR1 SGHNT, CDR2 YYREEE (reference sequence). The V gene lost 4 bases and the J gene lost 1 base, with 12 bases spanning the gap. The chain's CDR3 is CASSRQDASYEQYF. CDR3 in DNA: TGTGCCAGCAGCCGGCAGGACGCGTCCTACGAGCAGTACTTC.

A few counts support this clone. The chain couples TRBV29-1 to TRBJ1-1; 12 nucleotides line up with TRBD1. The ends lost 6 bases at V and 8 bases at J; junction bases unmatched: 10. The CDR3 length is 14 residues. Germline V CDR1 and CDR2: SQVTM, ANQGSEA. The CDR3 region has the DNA TGCAGCGTATCCCGGGGGACAGGGGGCGCCGAAGCTTTCTTT. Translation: CSVSRGTGGAEAFF.

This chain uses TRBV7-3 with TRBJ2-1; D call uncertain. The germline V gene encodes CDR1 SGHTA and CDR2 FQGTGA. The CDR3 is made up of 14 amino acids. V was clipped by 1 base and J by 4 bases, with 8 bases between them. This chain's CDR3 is CASSLKGQYNEQFF. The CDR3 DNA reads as TGTGCCAGCAGCTTAAAGGGTCAGTACAATGAGCAGTTCTTC.